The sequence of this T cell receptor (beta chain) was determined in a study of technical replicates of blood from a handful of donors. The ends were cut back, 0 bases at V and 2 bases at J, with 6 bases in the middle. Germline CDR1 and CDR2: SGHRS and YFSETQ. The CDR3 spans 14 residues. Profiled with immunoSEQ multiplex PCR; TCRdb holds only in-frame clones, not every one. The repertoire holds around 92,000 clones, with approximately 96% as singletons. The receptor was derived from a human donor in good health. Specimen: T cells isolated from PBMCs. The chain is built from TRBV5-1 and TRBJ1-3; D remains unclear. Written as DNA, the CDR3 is TGCGCCAGCAGCTTGGACGGGACTGGAAACACCATATATTTT. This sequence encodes CASSLDGTGNTIYF.